These 8 T cell receptor beta chains originate from one sample sequenced in a study of post-analysis software for immune sequencing data. Study conclusions and caveats: Patients had higher frequencies than controls of five TRBV segments, including TRBV5-6, TRBV5-1 and TRBV20-1.

These receptors are not linked to any known antigen. The TCR beta cDNA libraries carried unique molecular identifiers. TCRdb re-derived calls from the PCR reads in MiXCR, one entry per CDR3 protein. The table has roughly 800,000 distinct CDR3 sequences, 40% to 55% seen once. The sequencing input was blood. Receptors originate from a girl under 18 with multiple sclerosis.

This clonotype was detected a few times. This rearrangement joins TRBV27 to TRBJ2-7; D may match TRBD1 or TRBD2 (5 bases each). V lost 3 bases to trimming and J lost 3 bases, with 18 bases between them. CDR1 is MNHEY, CDR2 SMNVEV, per germline (reference sequence). This CDR3 is 16 amino acids long. The CDR3 region is CASSFSVGDTVYEQYF. Here the CDR3 DNA reads TGTGCCAGCAGTTTCTCTGTGGGGGATACGGTCTACGAGCAGTACTTC.

This clonotype was seen a few times. The V call is TRBV9, the J call TRBJ1-2; 7 bases are shared with TRBD1. Trimming cost V 3 bases and J 3 bases; bases outside gene matches: 8. The CDR3 is 15 residues long. CDR1 and CDR2 from the germline V gene are SGDLS and YYNGEE. CDR3 nucleotide sequence: TGTGCCAGCAGCGCTGAACAGGGGTTTGACTATGGCTACACCTTC. Translated: CASSAEQGFDYGYTF.

Note on this clonotype: At one of its ends the junction is not consistent with the germline gene, which may arise from a read error. The J gene is TRBJ2-5, the V gene TRBV19; 12 positions agree with TRBD2. The CDR3 is 17 residues long. The germline gives CDR1 LNHDA, CDR2 SQIVND (reference sequence). CDR3 sequence (DNA): TGTGCCAGTAGTCCACTAGCGGGAGGCTCGTACCAAGGGACCCAGTACTTC. This codes for CASSPLAGGSYQGTQYF.

The J gene is TRBJ2-5, the V gene TRBV7-2; D unresolved. The CDR3 is made up of 11 amino acids. CDR1 and CDR2 (germline): SGHTA, FQGNSA. Trimming shortened V by 1 base and J by 10 bases, and 7 bases separated the two germline ends. The CDR3 loop reads CASSLGWDQYF. In DNA form, the CDR3 reads TGTGCCAGCAGCTTAGGGTGGGACCAGTACTTC. The variable domain in full, completed from reference TRBV7-2 and TRBJ2-5, reads GAGVSQSPSNKVTEKGKDVELRCDPISGHTALYWYRQSLGQGLEFLIYFQGNSAPDKSGLPSDRFSAERTGGSVSTLTIQRTQQEDSAVYLCASSLGWDQYFGPGTRLLVL.

This clonotype was seen more than once but under ten times. This chain uses TRBV7-2 with TRBJ2-7; 8 bases agree with TRBD1. The CDR3 loop spans 15 amino acids. The V segment lost 5 bases and the J segment 7 bases; nucleotides outside the gene matches: 13. The V gene's germline CDR1 is SGHTA and CDR2 FQGNSA. The CDR3 spells CASSRDRGHTWEQYF. The CDR3 DNA reads as TGTGCCAGCAGCCGTGACAGGGGTCACACCTGGGAGCAGTACTTC. The full variable domain, completed using reference TRBV7-2 and TRBJ2-7, is GAGVSQSPSNKVTEKGKDVELRCDPISGHTALYWYRQSLGQGLEFLIYFQGNSAPDKSGLPSDRFSAERTGGSVSTLTIQRTQQEDSAVYLCASSRDRGHTWEQYFGPGTRLTVT.

Details on this clonotype: A read error may produce the germline difference seen at one junction end. The chain links TRBV6-5 to TRBJ2-5; no reliable D call. CDR1 and CDR2 (germline): MNHEY, SVGAGI. This CDR3 comprises 14 residues. The CDR3 is CANSYSSVLETQYF. Written as DNA, the CDR3 is TGTGCCAACAGTTACTCATCGGTACTAGAGACCCAGTACTTC.

As DNA, the CDR3 is TGTGCCAGCAGCCTCGGACTAGCGGGAGTAAGTGAGCAGTTCTTC. It is translated as CASSLGLAGVSEQFF. The rearrangement uses TRBV7-3 and TRBJ2-1, with TRBD2 matching over 13 bases. Germline CDR1 SGHTA, CDR2 FQGTGA. The CDR3 is 15 amino acids. V lost 5 bases to trimming and J lost 9 bases; unmatched junction nucleotides: 7.

This chain connects TRBV3-1 to TRBJ1-2; D possibly corresponds to TRBD1 (5 bases). This CDR3 comprises 15 residues. Germline CDR1 reads LGHDT; CDR2 reads YNNKEL (reference sequence). V was cut by 0 bases and J by 4 bases, with 12 bases left in between. CDR3 coding DNA: TGTGCCAGCAGCCAAGATTGGGGCAGCACCTATGGCTACACCTTC. It specifies CASSQDWGSTYGYTF. The entire variable domain, with the rest obtained from reference TRBV3-1 and TRBJ1-2, is as follows: DTAVSQTPKYLVTQMGNDKSIKCEQNLGHDTMYWYKQDSKKFLKIMFSYNNKELIINETVPNRFSPKSPDKAHLNLHINSLELGDSAVYFCASSQDWGSTYGYTFGSGTRLTVV.